This T cell receptor (beta chain) came from a study of OX40 agonist ivuxolimab in advanced cancers. Study at large: Patients received ivuxolimab, an agonistic anti-OX40 (CD134) antibody. Dosing consisted of intravenous ivuxolimab at 0.01 to 10 mg/kg every 2 weeks. Regarding the study as a whole: Expanded clones were, on average, more numerous among CD8+ T cells than CD4+. Dose levels from 0.1 to 3.0 mg/kg saw CD4+ and CD8+ blood T cells expand clonally by week 6.

The CDR3 is 15 residues long. Germline V gene sequence: CDR1 SGHDT, CDR2 YYEEEE. V was trimmed by 0 bases and J by 4 bases, leaving 13 bases between them. Profiling relied on immunoSEQ multiplex PCR, and the TCRdb table lists in-frame clones only, not all of them. The repertoire consists of about 79,000 clones, with roughly four fifths occurring once and the leading ten covering roughly 0.5%. For this clone: Its cognate antigen is unknown.

The receptor's source is an adult with an advanced solid tumor such as melanoma, head and neck, liver or kidney cancer. The input for sequencing was CD4+ or CD8+ T cells sorted from blood, taken in a trial of the OX40 agonist ivuxolimab. V and J are TRBV5-6 and TRBJ1-2; D is uncertain. Written as DNA, the CDR3 is TGTGCCAGCAGCTTGGCCAGAGGACGGTTCTATGGCTACACCTTC. Its translation: CASSLARGRFYGYTF.